Below are 2 T cell receptor beta chains sequenced from a single sample in a study of liver allograft versus peripheral blood T cells. In the study overall: Repertoires from peripheral blood of liver transplant recipients were compared with those inside their transplanted livers.

Each CDR3 protein gets one entry after TCRdb re-called the reads with MiXCR. The sample holds under 15,000 distinct CDR3 sequences; over 25% are singletons and the top ten take 2% to 2.5%. These receptors were obtained from a human patient who had a liver transplant. Part of the T cell pool may stem from the graft donor.

The table lists this clonotype with a count of one. This may be a read error, as it is one base from a much larger clone. This rearrangement joins TRBV6-6 to TRBJ2-5; the D gene is possibly TRBD1 (5 bases). Trimming removed 6 bases at V and 5 bases at J, with 19 bases between. The CDR3 spans 15 residues. CDR1 and CDR2 from the germline V gene are MNHNY and SVGAGI (reference sequence). CDR3 DNA: TGTGCCAGCAGCTCCCACACAGGTCCCATGGAGACCCAGTACTTC. The encoded protein is CASSSHTGPMETQYF.

By sample fraction, this clonotype is medium-sized. This rearrangement joins TRBV18 to TRBJ2-6; TRBD1 or TRBD2 may be the D gene (5 bases each). The CDR3 covers 17 residues. Between the trimmed V and J ends, which lost 6 bases and 2 bases, there was a span of 17 bases. Germline V gives CDR1 KGHSH, CDR2 LQKENI. Here the CDR3 DNA reads TGTGCCAGCTCCTCCGTGGCCGGGGCAGCTGGGGCCAACGTCCTGACTTTC. It codes for CASSSVAGAAGANVLTF.